Listed below are T cell receptor beta chains from one sample, sequenced in a study of T cell repertoires in aging, cancer and after chemotherapy. MiXCR, run by TCRdb on the multiplex PCR reads, gives a single entry per CDR3 protein. Of just under 1,500 distinct CDR3 sequences listed, 28% are singletons. Sequenced sample: blood. The receptors were sampled from a human donor with a solid tumor. Each CDR3 is given with its conserved first and last residue. Fields, in order: J gene, clone size, V gene, D gene, CDR3 protein, CDR3 DNA. A D gene is named only where the DNA matches it firmly. Clone sizes are given selectively: once, few, many, or a class where the clone is expanded.

TRBJ1-3 few TRBV6-5 NA CASTNLRASGNTIYF TGTGCCAGCACCAACCTCAGGGCCTCTGGAAACACCATATATTTT
TRBJ2-3 medium-sized TRBV6-1 TRBD1 CASRGRTGVSGLSTDTQYF TGTGCCAGCCGGGGGAGGACAGGGGTTAGCGGGCTTAGCACAGATACGCAGTATTTT
TRBJ2-3 large TRBV15 NA CATSREAVGGPSTDTQYF TGTGCCACCAGCAGAGAAGCCGTGGGAGGCCCTAGCACAGATACGCAGTATTTT
TRBJ2-3 NA TRBV19 NA CASSPLGGDTQYF TGTGCCAGCTCACCCCTCGGAGGGGATACGCAGTATTTT
TRBJ2-1 medium-sized TRBV6-4 NA CASSDSRTSYNEQFF TGTGCCAGCAGTGACTCGAGGACATCTTACAATGAGCAGTTCTTC
TRBJ2-5 NA TRBV5-5 TRBD1 CASSLVGQAPGETQYF TGCGCCAGCAGCTTGGTGGGACAGGCCCCCGGAGAGACCCAGTACTTC
TRBJ2-2 medium-sized TRBV12-3/TRBV12-4 NA CASSLRRQVGELFF TGTGCCAGCAGTTTAAGGAGGCAGGTCGGGGAGCTGTTTTTT
TRBJ1-4 few TRBV5-5 TRBD1 CASNALGTGKEKLFF TGTGCCAGCAATGCGCTCGGGACAGGGAAGGAAAAACTGTTTTTT
TRBJ2-2 NA TRBV5-1 NA CASSYQNGVGELFF TGCGCCAGCAGCTACCAAAACGGGGTCGGGGAGCTGTTTTTT
TRBJ2-5 few TRBV18 NA CASSRGVQETQYF TGTGCCAGCTCAAGAGGGGTCCAAGAGACCCAGTACTTC